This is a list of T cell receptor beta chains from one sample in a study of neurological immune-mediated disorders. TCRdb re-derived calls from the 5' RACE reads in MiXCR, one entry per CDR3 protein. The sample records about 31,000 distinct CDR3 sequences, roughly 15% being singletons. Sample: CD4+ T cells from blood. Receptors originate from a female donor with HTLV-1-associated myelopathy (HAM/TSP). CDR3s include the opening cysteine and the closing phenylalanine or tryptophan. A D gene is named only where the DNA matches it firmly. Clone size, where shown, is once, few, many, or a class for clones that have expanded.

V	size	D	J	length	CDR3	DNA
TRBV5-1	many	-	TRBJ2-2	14	CASSLGLNTGELFF	TGCGCCAGCAGCTTGGGACTAAACACCGGGGAGCTGTTTTTT
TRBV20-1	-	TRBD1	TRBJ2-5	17	CSARDTGTGSLGETQYF	TGCAGTGCTAGAGACACCGGGACAGGGAGCCTCGGAGAGACCCAGTACTTC
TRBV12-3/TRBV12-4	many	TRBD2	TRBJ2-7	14	CASSWGLAGEEQYF	TGTGCCAGCAGTTGGGGACTAGCGGGAGAAGAGCAGTACTTC
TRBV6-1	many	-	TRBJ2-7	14	CASKGQKGTYEQYF	TGTGCCAGCAAAGGGCAGAAGGGAACCTACGAGCAGTACTTC
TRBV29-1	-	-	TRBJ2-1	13	CSVTWSSNKMRFF	TGCAGCGTGACTTGGTCCTCGAACAAGATGCGGTTCTTC
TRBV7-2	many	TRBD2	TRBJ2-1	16	CASSRVGTRSYNEQFF	TGTGCCAGCAGCCGTGTGGGGACTAGAAGTTACAATGAGCAGTTCTTC
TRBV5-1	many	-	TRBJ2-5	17	CASSSGWLARQQETQYF	TGCGCCAGCAGCTCGGGGTGGCTAGCTAGACAACAAGAGACCCAGTACTTC
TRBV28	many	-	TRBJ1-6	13	CASNPTGVSPLHF	TGTGCCAGCAACCCCACGGGGGTTTCACCCCTCCACTTT
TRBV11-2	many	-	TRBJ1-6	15	CASSEGNSYNSPLHF	TGTGCCAGCAGCGAGGGGAACTCCTATAATTCACCCCTCCACTTT
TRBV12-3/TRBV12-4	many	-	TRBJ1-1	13	CASSSAWGTEAFF	TGTGCCAGCAGTTCAGCCTGGGGCACTGAAGCTTTCTTT
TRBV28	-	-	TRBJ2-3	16	CATQRESWPSTDTQYF	TGTGCCACCCAAAGGGAATCCTGGCCTAGCACAGATACGCAGTATTTT
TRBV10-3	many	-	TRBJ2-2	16	CAISESRAKNTGELFF	TGTGCCATCAGTGAGTCGAGGGCCAAGAACACCGGGGAGCTGTTTTTT
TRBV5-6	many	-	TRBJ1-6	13	CASSFGDNSPLHF	TGTGCCAGCAGCTTTGGGGACAATTCACCCCTCCACTTT
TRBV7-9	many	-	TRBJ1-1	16	CASSSSPFGRDTEAFF	TGTGCCAGCAGCTCATCTCCCTTTGGCAGGGACACTGAAGCTTTCTTT
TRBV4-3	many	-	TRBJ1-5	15	CASSQARSDHQPQHF	TGCGCCAGCAGCCAAGCTCGGTCTGATCATCAGCCCCAGCATTTT